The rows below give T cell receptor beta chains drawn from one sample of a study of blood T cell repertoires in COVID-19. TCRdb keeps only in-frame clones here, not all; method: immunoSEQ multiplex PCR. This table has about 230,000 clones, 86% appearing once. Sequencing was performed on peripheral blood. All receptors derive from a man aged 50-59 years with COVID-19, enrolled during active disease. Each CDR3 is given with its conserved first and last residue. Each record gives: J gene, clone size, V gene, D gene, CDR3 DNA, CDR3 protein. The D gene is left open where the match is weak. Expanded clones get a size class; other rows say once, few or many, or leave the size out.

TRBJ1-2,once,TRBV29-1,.,TGCAGCGTTTCCGAAGAGGTGGCCTATGGCTACACCTTC,CSVSEEVAYGYTF
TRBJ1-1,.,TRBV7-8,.,TGTGCCAGCAGCTTATACTCGAACACTGAAGCTTTCTTT,CASSLYSNTEAFF
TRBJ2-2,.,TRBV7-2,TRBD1,TGTGCCAGCAGCTCCTCAGGGGGCCGGGCCGGGGAGCTGTTTTTT,CASSSSGGRAGELFF
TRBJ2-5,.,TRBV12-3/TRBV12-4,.,TGTGCCAGCTTCTCCAACGGAGAGACCCAGTACTTC,CASFSNGETQYF
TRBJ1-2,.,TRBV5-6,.,TGTGCCAGCAGCTTGTTAGACCGGGGGGGCTACACCTTC,CASSLLDRGGYTF
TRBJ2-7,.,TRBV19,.,TGTGCCAGTAGTATAGATCTCGAGACTAGCTACGAGCAGTACTTC,CASSIDLETSYEQYF
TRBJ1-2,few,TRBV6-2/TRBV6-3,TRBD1,TGTGCCAGCAGCCCACACACGGGACAGGGGACCGATGGCTACACCTTC,CASSPHTGQGTDGYTF
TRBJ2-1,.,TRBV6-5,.,TGTGCCAGCAGTTACCCGGGTTTTGAGCAGTTCTTC,CASSYPGFEQFF
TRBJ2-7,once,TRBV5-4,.,TGTGCCAGCAGCTTCGCAGGGGCGGGAGCGCGCGAGCAGTACTTC,CASSFAGAGAREQYF
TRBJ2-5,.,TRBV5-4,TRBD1,TGTGCCAGCAGCTGGGCACCGGGACAGCAAGAGACCCAGTACTTC,CASSWAPGQQETQYF
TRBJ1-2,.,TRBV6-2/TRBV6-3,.,TGTGCCAGCAGTTACTCCCAGGGTCGCGGCTACACCTTC,CASSYSQGRGYTF
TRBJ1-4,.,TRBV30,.,TGTGCCTGGATGTCCGTTGAAAAACTGTTTTTT,CAWMSVEKLFF
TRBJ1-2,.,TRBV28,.,TGTGCCAGCAGTCTCGGAGGGGCCCAAGGGTATGGCTACACCTTC,CASSLGGAQGYGYTF
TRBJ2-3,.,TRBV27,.,TGTGCCAGCAGTTTATCCCTGCCAGAACACACAGATACGCAGTATTTT,CASSLSLPEHTDTQYF
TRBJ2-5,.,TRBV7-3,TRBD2,TGTGCCAGCAGCCCGAGCGGGGGCCAAGAGACCCAGTACTTC,CASSPSGGQETQYF
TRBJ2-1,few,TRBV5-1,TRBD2,TGCGCCAGCAGCTTGGGACTAGCGGGGGTTACCGCCTACAATGAGCAGTTCTTC,CASSLGLAGVTAYNEQFF
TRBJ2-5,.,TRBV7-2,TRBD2,TGTGCCAGCAGCACGACAGCGGGGGGGCAAGAGACCCAGTACTTC,CASSTTAGGQETQYF
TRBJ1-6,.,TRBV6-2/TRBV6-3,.,TGTGCCAGCAGTCTCGAAACCGGGACATATTCACCCCTCCACTTT,CASSLETGTYSPLHF
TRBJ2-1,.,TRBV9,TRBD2,TGTGCCAGCAGCGTAGCTGGTAGCGGGAGTTACAATGAGCAGTTCTTC,CASSVAGSGSYNEQFF
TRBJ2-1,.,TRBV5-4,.,TGTGCCAGCAGCTTCCCAGGGGAGCAGTTCTTC,CASSFPGEQFF
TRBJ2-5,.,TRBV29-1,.,TGCAGCGTCGACTTAACAGGGCTCCAAGAGACCCAGTACTTC,CSVDLTGLQETQYF
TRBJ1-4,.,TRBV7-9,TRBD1,TGTGCCAGCAGCTCAGGACAGGGAAGGCTTGAAAAACTGTTTTTT,CASSSGQGRLEKLFF
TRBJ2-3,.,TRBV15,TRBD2,TGTGCCACCAGCCCTGGGGCTAGCGGGGGCTCAGATACGCAGTATTTT,CATSPGASGGSDTQYF
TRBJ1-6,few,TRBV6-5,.,TGTGCCAGCAGGTTAGGGGTATCACCCCTCCACTTT,CASRLGVSPLHF
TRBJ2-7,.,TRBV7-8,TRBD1,TGTGCCAGCAGCTTAGCACGGACAGGGTTATCCTACGAGCAGTACTTC,CASSLARTGLSYEQYF
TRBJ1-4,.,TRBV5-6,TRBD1,TGTGCCAGCAGCGAGGACAGGAGGAATGAAAAACTGTTTTTT,CASSEDRRNEKLFF
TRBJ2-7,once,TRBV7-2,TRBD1,TGTGCCAGCAGCTCCCCGTGGGAGACAGGGGGTAACGAGCAGTACTTC,CASSSPWETGGNEQYF
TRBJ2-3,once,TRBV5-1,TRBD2,TGCGCCAGCAGCTTGGCCCTAGCGGGAGCCGGGTCAGATACGCAGTATTTT,CASSLALAGAGSDTQYF
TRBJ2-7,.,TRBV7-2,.,TGTGCCAGCAGCGGTAACAGGCGTCAGTTCTACGAGCAGTACTTC,CASSGNRRQFYEQYF
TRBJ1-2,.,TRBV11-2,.,TGTGCCAGCAGCTTACAGAAGGGGGAGATCTGGAACTATGGCTACACCTTC,CASSLQKGEIWNYGYTF
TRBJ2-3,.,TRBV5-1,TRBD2,TGCGCCAGCAGCTACGGACTAGAGCAAGATACGCAGTATTTT,CASSYGLEQDTQYF
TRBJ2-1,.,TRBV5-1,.,TGCGCCAGCAGCCGACTCCCCTCATCCAACAACTACAATGAGCAGTTCTTC,CASSRLPSSNNYNEQFF
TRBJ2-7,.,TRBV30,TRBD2,TGTGCCTGGAGTGTGGGAGGGGTTGTCTACGAGCAGTACTTC,CAWSVGGVVYEQYF
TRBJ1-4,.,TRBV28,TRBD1,TGTGCCAGCAGTCGCACAACCACAGGGGGTAATGAAAAACTGTTTTTT,CASSRTTTGGNEKLFF
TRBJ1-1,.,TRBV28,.,TGTGCCAGCAGTTTATATCCGACTGAAGCTTTCTTT,CASSLYPTEAFF
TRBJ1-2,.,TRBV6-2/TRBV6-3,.,TGTGCCAGCAGTTTCCACAGGGTACATGGCTACACCTTC,CASSFHRVHGYTF
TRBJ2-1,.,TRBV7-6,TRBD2,TGTGCCACCGGGACTAGCGGGAGTAGTGGGTCCTACAATGAGCAGTTCTTC,CATGTSGSSGSYNEQFF